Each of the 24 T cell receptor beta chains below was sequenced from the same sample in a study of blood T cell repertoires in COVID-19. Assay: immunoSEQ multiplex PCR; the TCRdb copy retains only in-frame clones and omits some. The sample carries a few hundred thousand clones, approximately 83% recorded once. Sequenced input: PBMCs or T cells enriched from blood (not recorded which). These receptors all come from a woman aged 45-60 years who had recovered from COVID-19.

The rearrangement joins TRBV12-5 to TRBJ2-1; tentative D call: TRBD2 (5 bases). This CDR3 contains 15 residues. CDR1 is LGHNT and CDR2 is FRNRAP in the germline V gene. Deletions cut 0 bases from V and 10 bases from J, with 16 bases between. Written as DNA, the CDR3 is TGTGCTAGTGGTTTGGTAACAACGGGGTTTCTGGAGCAGTTCTTC. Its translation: CASGLVTTGFLEQFF. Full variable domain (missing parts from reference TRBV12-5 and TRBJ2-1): DARVTQTPRHKVTEMGQEVTMRCQPILGHNTVFWYRQTMMQGLELLAYFRNRAPLDDSGMPKDRFSAEMPDATLATLKIQPSEPRDSAVYFCASGLVTTGFLEQFFGPGTRLTVL.

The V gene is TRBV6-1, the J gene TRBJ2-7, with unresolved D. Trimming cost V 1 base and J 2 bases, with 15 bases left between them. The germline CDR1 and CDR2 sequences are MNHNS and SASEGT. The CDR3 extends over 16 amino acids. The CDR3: CASSEVGGYYTYEQYF. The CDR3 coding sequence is TGTGCCAGCAGTGAAGTAGGCGGCTACTATACCTACGAGCAGTACTTC.

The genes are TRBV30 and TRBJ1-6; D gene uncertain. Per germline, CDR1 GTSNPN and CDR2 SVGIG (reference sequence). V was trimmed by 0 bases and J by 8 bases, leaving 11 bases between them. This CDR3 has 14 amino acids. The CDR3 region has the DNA TGTGCCTGGAGTGTCATGGGCAGCCATTCACCCCTCCACTTT. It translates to CAWSVMGSHSPLHF.

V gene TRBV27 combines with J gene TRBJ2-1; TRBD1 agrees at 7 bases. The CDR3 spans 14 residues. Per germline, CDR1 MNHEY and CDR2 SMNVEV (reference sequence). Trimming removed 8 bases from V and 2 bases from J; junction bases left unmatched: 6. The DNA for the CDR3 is TGTGCCAGCTCTGACAGGGACCCCTACAATGAGCAGTTCTTC. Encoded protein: CASSDRDPYNEQFF.

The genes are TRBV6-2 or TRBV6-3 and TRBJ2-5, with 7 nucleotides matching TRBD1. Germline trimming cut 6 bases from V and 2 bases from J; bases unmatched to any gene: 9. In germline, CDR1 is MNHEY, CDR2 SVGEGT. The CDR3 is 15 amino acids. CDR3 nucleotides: TGTGCCAGCAGCCTAGGGACAGCCTCTCAAGAGACCCAGTACTTC. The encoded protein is CASSLGTASQETQYF.

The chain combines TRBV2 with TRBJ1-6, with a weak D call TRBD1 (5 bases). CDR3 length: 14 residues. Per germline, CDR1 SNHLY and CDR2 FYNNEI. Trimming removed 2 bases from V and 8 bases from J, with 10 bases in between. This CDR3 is CASSERSGDSPLHF. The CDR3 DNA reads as TGTGCCAGCAGTGAAAGGTCGGGGGATTCACCCCTCCACTTT.

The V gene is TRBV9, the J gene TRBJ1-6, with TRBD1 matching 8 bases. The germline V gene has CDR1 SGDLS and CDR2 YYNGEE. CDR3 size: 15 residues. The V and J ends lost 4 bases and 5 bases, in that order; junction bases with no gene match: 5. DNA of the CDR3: TGTGCCAGCAGCCAGGGGGGACAGGATAATTCACCCCTCCACTTT. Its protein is CASSQGGQDNSPLHF.

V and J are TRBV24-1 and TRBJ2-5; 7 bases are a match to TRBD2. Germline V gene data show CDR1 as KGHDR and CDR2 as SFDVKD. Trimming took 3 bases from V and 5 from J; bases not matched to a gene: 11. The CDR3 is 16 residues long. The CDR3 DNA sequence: TGTGCCACCAGTGATCCTGGACGGCGGGGGATGGAGACCCAGTACTTC. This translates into CATSDPGRRGMETQYF.

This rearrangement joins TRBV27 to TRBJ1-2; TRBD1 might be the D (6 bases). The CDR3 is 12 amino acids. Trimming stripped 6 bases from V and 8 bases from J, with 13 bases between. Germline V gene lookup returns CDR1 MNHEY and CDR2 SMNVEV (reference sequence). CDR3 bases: TGTGCCAGCAGATTCTCGCAGGGGGGCTACACCTTC. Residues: CASRFSQGGYTF.

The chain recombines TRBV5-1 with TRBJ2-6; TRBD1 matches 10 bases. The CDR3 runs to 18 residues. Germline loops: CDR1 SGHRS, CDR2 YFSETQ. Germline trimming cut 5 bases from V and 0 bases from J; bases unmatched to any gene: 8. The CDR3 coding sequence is TGCGCCAGCAGTTCAACCGGGACAGGGGTCTCTGGGGCCAACGTCCTGACTTTC. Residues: CASSSTGTGVSGANVLTF.

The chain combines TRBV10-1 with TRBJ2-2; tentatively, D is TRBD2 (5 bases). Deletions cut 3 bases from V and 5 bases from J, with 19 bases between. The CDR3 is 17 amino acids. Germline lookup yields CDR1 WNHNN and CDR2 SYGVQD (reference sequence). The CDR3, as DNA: TGCGCCAGCAGTGAAGAAGGTAAGAGGAGGTTAACCGGGGAGCTGTTTTTT. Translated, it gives CASSEEGKRRLTGELFF.

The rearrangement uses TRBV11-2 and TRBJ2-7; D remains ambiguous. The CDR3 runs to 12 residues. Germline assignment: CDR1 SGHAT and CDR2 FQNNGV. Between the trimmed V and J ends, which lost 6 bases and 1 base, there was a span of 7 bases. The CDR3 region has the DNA TGTGCCAGCAGGGGCCTATCCTACGAGCAGTACTTC. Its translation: CASRGLSYEQYF. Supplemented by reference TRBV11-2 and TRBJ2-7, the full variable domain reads EAGVAQSPRYKIIEKRQSVAFWCNPISGHATLYWYQQILGQGPKLLIQFQNNGVVDDSQLPKDRFSAERLKGVDSTLKIQPAKLEDSAVYLCASRGLSYEQYFGPGTRLTVT.

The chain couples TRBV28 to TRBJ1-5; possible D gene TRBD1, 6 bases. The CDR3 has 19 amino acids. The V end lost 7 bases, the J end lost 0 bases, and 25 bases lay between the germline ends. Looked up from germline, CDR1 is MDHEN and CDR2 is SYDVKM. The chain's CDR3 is CASKDRERRTDYSNQPQHF. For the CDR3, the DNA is TGTGCCAGCAAAGATCGAGAAAGGAGGACAGATTATAGCAATCAGCCCCAGCATTTT.

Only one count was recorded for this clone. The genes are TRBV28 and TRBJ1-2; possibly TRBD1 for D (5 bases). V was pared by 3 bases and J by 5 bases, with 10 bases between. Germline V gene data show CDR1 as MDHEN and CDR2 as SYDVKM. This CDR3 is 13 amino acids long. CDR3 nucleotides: TGTGCCAGCAGTTTCCGACAGCTGTATGGCTACACCTTC. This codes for CASSFRQLYGYTF.

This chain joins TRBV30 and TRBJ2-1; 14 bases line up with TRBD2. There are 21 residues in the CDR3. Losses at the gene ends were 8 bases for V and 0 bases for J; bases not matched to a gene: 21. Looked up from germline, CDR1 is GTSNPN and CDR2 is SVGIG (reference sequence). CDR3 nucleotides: TGTGCCGGAATACAGGGGTCCGGACTAGCGGGAGGCACGAGCTCCTACAATGAGCAGTTCTTC. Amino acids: CAGIQGSGLAGGTSSYNEQFF.

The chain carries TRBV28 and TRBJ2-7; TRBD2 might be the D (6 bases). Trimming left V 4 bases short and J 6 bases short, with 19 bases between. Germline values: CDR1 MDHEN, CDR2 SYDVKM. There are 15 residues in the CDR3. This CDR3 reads CASSYTPFSSVEQYF. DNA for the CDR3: TGTGCCAGCAGTTACACCCCTTTTTCTAGCGTCGAGCAGTACTTC.

DNA for the CDR3: TGTGCCTGGGACAGAAATAGCAATCAGCCCCAGCATTTT. It yields the protein CAWDRNSNQPQHF. This rearrangement joins TRBV30 to TRBJ1-5; a weak D match, TRBD1 (5 bases). The CDR3 has 13 amino acids. Per the germline V gene, CDR1 is GTSNPN and CDR2 is SVGIG (reference sequence). Trimming took off 5 bases at V and 0 bases at J, with 8 bases between the two ends.

The CDR3 here is CASSQDGQGETQYF. Written as DNA, the CDR3 is TGCGCCAGCAGCCAAGACGGACAAGGAGAGACCCAGTACTTC. The gene calls are TRBV4-1 and TRBJ2-5, with D maybe TRBD1 (5 bases). In germline, CDR1 is MGHRA, CDR2 YSYEKL. Trimming took off 0 bases at V and 4 bases at J, with 9 bases between the two ends. The CDR3 is 14 amino acids.

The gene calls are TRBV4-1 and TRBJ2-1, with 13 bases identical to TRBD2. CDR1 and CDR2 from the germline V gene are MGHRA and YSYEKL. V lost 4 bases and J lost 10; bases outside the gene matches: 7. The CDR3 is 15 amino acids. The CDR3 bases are TGCGCCAGCAGCCCCGGGACTAGCGGGATCTGGGAGCAGTTCTTC. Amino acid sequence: CASSPGTSGIWEQFF.

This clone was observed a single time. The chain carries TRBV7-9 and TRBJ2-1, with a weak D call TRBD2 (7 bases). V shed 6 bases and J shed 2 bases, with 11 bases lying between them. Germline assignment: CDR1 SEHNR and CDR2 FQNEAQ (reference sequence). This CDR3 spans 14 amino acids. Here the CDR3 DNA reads TGTGCCAGCAGGGGAGGGGGGACCTACAATGAGCAGTTCTTC. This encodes CASRGGGTYNEQFF. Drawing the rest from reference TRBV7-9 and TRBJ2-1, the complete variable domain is DTGVSQNPRHKITKRGQNVTFRCDPISEHNRLYWYRQTLGQGPEFLTYFQNEAQLEKSRLLSDRFSAERPKGSFSTLEIQRTEQGDSAMYLCASRGGGTYNEQFFGPGTRLTVL.

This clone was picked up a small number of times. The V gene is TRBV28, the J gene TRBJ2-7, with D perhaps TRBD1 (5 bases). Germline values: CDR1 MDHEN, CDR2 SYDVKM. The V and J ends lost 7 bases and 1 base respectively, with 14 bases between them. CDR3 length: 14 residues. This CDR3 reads CASNLNTGSYEQYF. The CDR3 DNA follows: TGTGCCAGCAACCTAAACACAGGATCCTACGAGCAGTACTTC.

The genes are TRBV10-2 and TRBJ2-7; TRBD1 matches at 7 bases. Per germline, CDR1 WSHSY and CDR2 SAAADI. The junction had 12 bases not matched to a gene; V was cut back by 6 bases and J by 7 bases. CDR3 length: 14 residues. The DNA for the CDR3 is TGCGCCAGCAGAGCTCGGACAGGCCTCGTGGAGCAGTACTTC. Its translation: CASRARTGLVEQYF.

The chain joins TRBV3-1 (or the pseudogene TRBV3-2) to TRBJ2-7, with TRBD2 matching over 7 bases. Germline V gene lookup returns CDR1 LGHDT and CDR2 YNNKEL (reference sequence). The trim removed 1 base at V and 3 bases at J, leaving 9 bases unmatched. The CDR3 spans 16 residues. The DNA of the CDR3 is TGTGCCAGCAGCCAAGGGGGGGGGAGGTTCATCTACGAGCAGTACTTC. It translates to CASSQGGGRFIYEQYF.

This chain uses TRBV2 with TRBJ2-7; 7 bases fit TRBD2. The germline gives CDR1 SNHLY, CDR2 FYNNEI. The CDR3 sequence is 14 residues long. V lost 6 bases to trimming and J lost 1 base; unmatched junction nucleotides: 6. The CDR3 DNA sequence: TGTGCCAGCAGGGAATTGCGGGAGTCCTACGAGCAGTACTTC. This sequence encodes CASRELRESYEQYF.